This T cell receptor (beta chain) was documented in a study of shared T cell receptors in the human thymus. Germline values: CDR1 SGHDN, CDR2 FVKESK. Trimming pared 0 bases from V and 4 bases from J, leaving 21 bases between. This CDR3 contains 18 residues. Sequencing was performed with immunoSEQ multiplex PCR; in TCRdb, only in-frame clones are kept and a portion is missing. The data contain 700,000 or so clones, approximately 85% of them singletons. The same specimen was also included in a second study, on human thymus T cells. That source notes: Both thymic and peripheral blood repertoires showed apparently biased V and J usage.

The receptor was derived from a girl under three years old with a congenital heart defect. The sequenced sample consisted of thymocytes. The chain carries TRBV14 and TRBJ1-2; a possible D gene is TRBD1 (6 bases). In nucleotides, the CDR3 is TGTGCCAGCAGCCAAGAATATATGTGGGCAACAGGGAGCTATGGCTACACCTTC. Its translation: CASSQEYMWATGSYGYTF.